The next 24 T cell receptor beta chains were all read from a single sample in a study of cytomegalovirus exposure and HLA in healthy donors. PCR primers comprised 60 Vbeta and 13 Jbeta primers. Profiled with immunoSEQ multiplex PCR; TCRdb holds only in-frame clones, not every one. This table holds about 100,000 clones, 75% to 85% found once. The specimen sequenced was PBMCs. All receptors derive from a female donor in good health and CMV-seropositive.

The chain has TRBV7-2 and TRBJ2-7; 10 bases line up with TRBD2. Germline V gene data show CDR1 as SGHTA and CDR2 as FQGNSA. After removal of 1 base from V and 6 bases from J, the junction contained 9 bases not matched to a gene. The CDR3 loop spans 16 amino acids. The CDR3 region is CASSLDAGASGSEQYF. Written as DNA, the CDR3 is TGTGCCAGCAGCTTAGATGCCGGGGCTAGCGGGAGCGAGCAGTACTTC.

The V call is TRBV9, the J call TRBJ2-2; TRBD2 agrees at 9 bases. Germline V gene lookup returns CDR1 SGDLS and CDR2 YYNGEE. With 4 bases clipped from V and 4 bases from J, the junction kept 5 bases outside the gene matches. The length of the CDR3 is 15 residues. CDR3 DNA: TGTGCCAGCAGCCCGCGCGGGAGGGTCACCGGGGAGCTGTTTTTT. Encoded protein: CASSPRGRVTGELFF.

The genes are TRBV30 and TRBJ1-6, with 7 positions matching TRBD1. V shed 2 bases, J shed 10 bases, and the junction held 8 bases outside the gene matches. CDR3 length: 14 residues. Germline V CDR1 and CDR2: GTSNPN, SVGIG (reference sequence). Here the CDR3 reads CAWSPDRVESPLHF. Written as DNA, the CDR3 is TGTGCCTGGAGTCCCGACAGGGTGGAGTCACCCCTCCACTTT.

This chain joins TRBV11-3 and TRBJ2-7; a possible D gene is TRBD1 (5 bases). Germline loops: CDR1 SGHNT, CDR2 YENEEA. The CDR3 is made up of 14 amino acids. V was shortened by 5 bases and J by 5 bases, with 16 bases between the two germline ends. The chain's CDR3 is CASSPLGRADEQYF. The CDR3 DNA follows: TGTGCCAGCAGCCCGTTGGGCAGGGCGGACGAGCAGTACTTC.

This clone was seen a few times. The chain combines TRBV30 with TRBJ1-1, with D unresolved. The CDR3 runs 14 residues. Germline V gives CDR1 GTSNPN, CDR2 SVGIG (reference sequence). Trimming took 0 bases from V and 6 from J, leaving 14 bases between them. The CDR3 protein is CAWSVRGGGAEAFF. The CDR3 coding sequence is TGTGCCTGGAGTGTACGGGGTGGCGGGGCTGAAGCTTTCTTT.

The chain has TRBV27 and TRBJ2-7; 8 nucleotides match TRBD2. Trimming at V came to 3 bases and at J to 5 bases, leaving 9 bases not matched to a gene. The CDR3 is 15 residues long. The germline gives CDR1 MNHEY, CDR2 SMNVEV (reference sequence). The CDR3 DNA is TGTGCCAGCAGTTTCCCCCGGGGGGGCGTCAACGAGCAGTACTTC. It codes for CASSFPRGGVNEQYF.

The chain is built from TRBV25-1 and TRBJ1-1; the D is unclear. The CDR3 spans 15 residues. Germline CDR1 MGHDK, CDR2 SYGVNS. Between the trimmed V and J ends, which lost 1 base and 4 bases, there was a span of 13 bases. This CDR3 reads CASSESAGYRTEAFF. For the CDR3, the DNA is TGTGCCAGCAGTGAATCGGCAGGCTATCGCACTGAAGCTTTCTTT.

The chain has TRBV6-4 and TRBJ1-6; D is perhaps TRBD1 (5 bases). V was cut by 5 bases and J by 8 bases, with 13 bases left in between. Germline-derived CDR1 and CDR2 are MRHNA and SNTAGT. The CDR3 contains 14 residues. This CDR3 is CASSPRGGDSPLHF. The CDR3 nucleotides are TGTGCCAGCAGTCCTCGGGGGGGGGATTCACCCCTCCACTTT.

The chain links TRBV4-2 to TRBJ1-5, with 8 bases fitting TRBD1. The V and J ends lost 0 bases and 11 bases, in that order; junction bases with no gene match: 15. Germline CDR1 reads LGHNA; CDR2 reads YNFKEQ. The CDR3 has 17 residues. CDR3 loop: CASSQEPSDRAGGAQHF. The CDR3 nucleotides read TGTGCCAGCAGCCAAGAGCCTTCGGACAGGGCCGGAGGGGCCCAGCATTTT.

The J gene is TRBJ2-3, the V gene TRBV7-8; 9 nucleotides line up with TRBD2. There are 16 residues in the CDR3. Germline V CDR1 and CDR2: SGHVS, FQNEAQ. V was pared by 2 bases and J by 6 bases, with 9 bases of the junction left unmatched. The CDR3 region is CASSLLAGVVGDTQYF. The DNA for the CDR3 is TGTGCCAGCAGCTTATTAGCGGGAGTGGTAGGTGATACGCAGTATTTT. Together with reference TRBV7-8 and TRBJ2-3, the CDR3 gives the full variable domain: GAGVSQSPRYKVAKRGQDVALRCDPISGHVSLFWYQQALGQGPEFLTYFQNEAQLDKSGLPSDRFFAERPEGSVSTLKIQRTQQEDSAVYLCASSLLAGVVGDTQYFGPGTRLTVL.

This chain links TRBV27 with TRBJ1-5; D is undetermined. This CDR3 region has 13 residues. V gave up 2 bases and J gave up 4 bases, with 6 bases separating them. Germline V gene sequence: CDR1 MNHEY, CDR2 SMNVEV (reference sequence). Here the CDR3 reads CASSLSYNQPQHF. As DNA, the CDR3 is TGTGCCAGCAGTTTAAGCTATAATCAGCCCCAGCATTTT.

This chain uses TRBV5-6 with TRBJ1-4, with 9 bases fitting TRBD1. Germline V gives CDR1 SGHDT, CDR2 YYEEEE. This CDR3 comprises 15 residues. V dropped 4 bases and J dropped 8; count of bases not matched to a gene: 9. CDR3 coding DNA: TGTGCCAGCAGCCCCCCGGGGACAGGGAACGAAAAACTGTTTTTT. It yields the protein CASSPPGTGNEKLFF.

This CDR3 is CASSESGTGVYEQYF. In DNA form, the CDR3 reads TGTGCCAGTAGCGAGAGTGGGACAGGGGTCTACGAGCAGTACTTC. The genes are TRBV19 and TRBJ2-7; the match to TRBD1 covers 10 bases. The CDR3 sequence is 15 residues long. Germline V gene data show CDR1 as LNHDA and CDR2 as SQIVND (reference sequence). The ends lost 6 bases at V and 3 bases at J; junction bases unmatched: 8.

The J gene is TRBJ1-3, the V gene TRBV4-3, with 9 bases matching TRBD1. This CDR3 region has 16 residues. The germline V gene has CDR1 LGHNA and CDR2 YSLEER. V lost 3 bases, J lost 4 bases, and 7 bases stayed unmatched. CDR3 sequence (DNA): TGCGCCAGCAGCCAGCTGACCGGGACAGGGGGAAACACCATATATTTT. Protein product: CASSQLTGTGGNTIYF.

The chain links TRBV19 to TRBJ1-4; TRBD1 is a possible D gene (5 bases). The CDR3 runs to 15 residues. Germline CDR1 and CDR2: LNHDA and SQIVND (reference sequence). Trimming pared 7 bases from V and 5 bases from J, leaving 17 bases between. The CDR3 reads CASKRSGTDNEKLFF. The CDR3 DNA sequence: TGTGCCAGTAAGAGATCCGGGACTGACAATGAAAAACTGTTTTTT.

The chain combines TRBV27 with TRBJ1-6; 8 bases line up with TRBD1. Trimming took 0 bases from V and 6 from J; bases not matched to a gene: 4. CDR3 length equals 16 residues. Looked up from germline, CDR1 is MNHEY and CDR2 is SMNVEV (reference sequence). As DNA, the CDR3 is TGTGCCAGCAGTTTATCGCCAGGGGGCTTTAATTCACCCCTCCACTTT. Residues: CASSLSPGGFNSPLHF.

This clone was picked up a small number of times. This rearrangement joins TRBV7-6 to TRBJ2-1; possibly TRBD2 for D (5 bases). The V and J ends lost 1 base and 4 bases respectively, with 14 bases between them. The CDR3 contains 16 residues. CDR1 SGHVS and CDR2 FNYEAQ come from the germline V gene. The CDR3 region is CASSLGGRVPYNEQFF. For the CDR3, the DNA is TGTGCCAGCAGCTTAGGAGGGCGGGTCCCTTACAATGAGCAGTTCTTC.

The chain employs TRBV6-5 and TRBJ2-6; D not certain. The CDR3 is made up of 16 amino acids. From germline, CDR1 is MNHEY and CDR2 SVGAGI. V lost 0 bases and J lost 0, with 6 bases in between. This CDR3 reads CASSYSGISGANVLTF. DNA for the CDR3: TGTGCCAGCAGTTACTCCGGTATCTCTGGGGCCAACGTCCTGACTTTC.

CDR3 loop: CATSRGGGQRYGETQYF. CDR3 nucleotides: TGTGCCACCAGCCGAGGAGGGGGACAAAGATATGGAGAGACCCAGTACTTC. The V call is TRBV15, the J call TRBJ2-5; either TRBD1 or TRBD2 may supply D (6 bases each). In germline, CDR1 is LNHNV, CDR2 YYDKDF (reference sequence). V was trimmed by 5 bases and J by 4 bases, leaving 23 bases between them. The CDR3 consists of 17 residues.

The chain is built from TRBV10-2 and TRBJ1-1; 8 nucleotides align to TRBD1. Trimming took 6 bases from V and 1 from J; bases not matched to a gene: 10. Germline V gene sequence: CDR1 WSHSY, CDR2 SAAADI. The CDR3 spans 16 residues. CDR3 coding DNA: TGCGCCAGCAGGACGCCGACGGACAGGGCGAACACTGAAGCTTTCTTT. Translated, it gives CASRTPTDRANTEAFF.

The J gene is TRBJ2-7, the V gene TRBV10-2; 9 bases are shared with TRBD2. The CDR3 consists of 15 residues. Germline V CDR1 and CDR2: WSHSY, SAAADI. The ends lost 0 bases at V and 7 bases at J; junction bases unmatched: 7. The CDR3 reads CASSESLAGAGEQYF. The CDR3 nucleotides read TGCGCCAGCAGTGAGTCGTTAGCGGGAGCGGGAGAGCAGTACTTC.

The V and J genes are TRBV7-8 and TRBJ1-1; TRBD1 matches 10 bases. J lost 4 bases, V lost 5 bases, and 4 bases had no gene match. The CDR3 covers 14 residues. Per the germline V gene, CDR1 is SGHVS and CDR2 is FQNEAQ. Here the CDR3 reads CASSRTGGGTEAFF. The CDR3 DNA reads TGTGCCAGCAGCAGGACAGGGGGGGGCACTGAAGCTTTCTTT.

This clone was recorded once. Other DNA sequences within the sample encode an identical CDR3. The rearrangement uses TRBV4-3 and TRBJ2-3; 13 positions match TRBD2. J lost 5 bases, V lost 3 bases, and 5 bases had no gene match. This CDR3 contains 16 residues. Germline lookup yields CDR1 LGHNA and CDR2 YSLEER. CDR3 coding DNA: TGCGCCAGCAGCCAGGTGGGGACTAGCGGGGTAGATACGCAGTATTTT. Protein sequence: CASSQVGTSGVDTQYF.

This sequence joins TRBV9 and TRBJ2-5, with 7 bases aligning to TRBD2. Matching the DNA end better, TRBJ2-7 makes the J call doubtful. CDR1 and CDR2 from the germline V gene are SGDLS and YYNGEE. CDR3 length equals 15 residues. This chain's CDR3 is CASSVVGEGSYEQYF. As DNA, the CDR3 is TGTGCCAGCAGCGTAGTAGGGGAGGGCTCCTACGAGCAGTACTTC.